This is a list of T cell receptor beta chains from one sample in a study of somatic mutations in cytotoxic T cells in rheumatoid arthritis. Profiling relied on immunoSEQ multiplex PCR, and the TCRdb table lists in-frame clones only, not all of them. The data contain just over 20,000 clones, around 86% of them singletons. The sequenced sample consisted of CD8+ T cells sorted from blood. The receptors stem from an adult with rheumatoid arthritis. CDR3s leave out the opening cysteine and the closing phenylalanine or tryptophan. D genes are given only for firm matches. Only some rows state a clone size, as once, few, many or a class for expanded clones.

TRBD2,TRBV4-1,14,-,ASSQVGREFVNEQF
-,TRBV13,12,-,ASSLGLGAETQY
TRBD2,TRBV6-5,13,-,ATNRRAGDWHEQY
-,TRBV4-2,11,few,ASSETLNGEQY
-,TRBV6-1,16,-,ASSDFVWGAERTGELF
TRBD2,TRBV2,13,-,ASSGLAGGYNEQF
-,TRBV15,13,-,ATSRVRRGPETQY
-,TRBV18,12,-,ASSARTSPDEAF
TRBD1,TRBV9,12,-,ASSSTGAYNEQF
TRBD1,TRBV6-1,13,few,ASSDNRGGYSPLH
TRBD2,TRBV5-1,13,-,ASSLALASPGELF
-,TRBV9,10,-,ASSVGVNEQF
TRBD1,TRBV7-8,12,-,ASSSRTGRDGYT
-,TRBV6-5,9,-,ATVRSDTQY
-,TRBV11-1,14,-,ASSLATGWVTDTQY
TRBD2,TRBV6-1,11,-,ASPGLASDTQY
TRBD2,TRBV13,15,-,ASSSRLAGATYNEQF
TRBD2,TRBV27,13,-,ASSLSGRVWETQY
-,TRBV13,13,-,ASSPGQGPTYEQY
-,TRBV2,12,-,ASSDGPLPPEAF
TRBD2,TRBV7-9,13,once,ASSSSSGTSYEQY
-,TRBV28,9,-,ASSGDFEQY
TRBD1,TRBV27,12,-,ASSLSGRGTEAF
-,TRBV5-1,11,medium-sized,ASSWDKTYEQY
TRBD2,TRBV30,11,-,AWSVLAGREQY
-,TRBV7-9,11,-,ASSTPLGETQY
TRBD2,TRBV9,13,-,ASSSGLADTDTQY
-,TRBV11-2,12,few,ASSFTDGAYEQY
TRBD2,TRBV29-1,12,once,SVEVTSEPNEQF
-,TRBV4-2,10,-,ASSQGVVTQY
-,TRBV9,9,-,ASSGTNGYT
TRBD1,TRBV19,12,-,ASSKSGTVDTQY
TRBD1,TRBV5-6,15,-,ASSLGRGQAMRGGYT
-,TRBV9,13,once,ASSAPGGATEKLF
-,TRBV7-9,12,-,ASSSGSMNTEAF
TRBD2,TRBV25-1,14,-,ASVGLAEPRGDTQY
-,TRBV6-6,12,-,ASSYVFPREPQH
-,TRBV7-2,9,-,ASSAPYEQY
TRBD1,TRBV7-2,11,-,ASSYTGDYGYT
-,TRBV9,15,-,ASSTPLEGTGLDTQY
-,TRBV9,11,-,ASSVASSWEQF
-,TRBV19,11,few,ASSMVGFYGYT
-,TRBV9,12,-,ASSVAAGYNEQF
-,TRBV6-5,9,-,ASSGNQPQH
TRBD1,TRBV28,10,-,ASRLEGAEAF
-,TRBV13,10,-,ASSLSNSPLH
TRBD1,TRBV29-1,11,-,SVGTGNTGELF
-,TRBV21-1,13,-,ASSKVGTEDPNYT
TRBD2,TRBV18,11,-,ASSPAGGDIQY
-,TRBV11-2,10,-,ASSLVGEKLF